The clone carrying this TCR beta chain was seen more than once but under ten times. Its target is not known. The TCR cDNA carried a universal primer site and UMIs from 5'RACE template switching. TCRdb called the 5' RACE reads again in MiXCR, with one record for every CDR3 protein. The sample lists about 300,000 distinct CDR3 sequences, roughly 4% occurring once. These data originate in a study of T cells after yellow fever vaccination. Whole-study findings and limits: FACS-sorted repertoires might harbor abundant contaminating clonotypes from the bulk population. Most clones from primary vaccination were detected again post-booster (about 95% CD4, approximately 90% CD8).

Germline V CDR1 and CDR2: DFQATT, SNEGSKA (reference sequence). V shed 0 bases and J 0 bases; nucleotides not matched to a gene: 10. CDR3 size: 19 residues. This clonotype originated in a man aged 18 to 30 who received the YFV17D yellow fever vaccine. The chain couples TRBV20-1 to TRBJ2-1; 11 nucleotides match TRBD2. The sample consisted of PBMCs, taken 5 days after the yellow fever booster vaccination. CDR3 bases: TGCAGTGCTAGAGATAAGGCTAGCGGGGGGTACAGCTCCTACAATGAGCAGTTCTTC. Its translation: CSARDKASGGYSSYNEQFF.